The 26 T cell receptor beta chains below were found in one sample sequenced in a study of Ad26.COV2.S vaccination and SARS-CoV-2 variants (dated by TCRdb to the early 2020s). Libraries were built with the immunoSEQ multiplex PCR assay. Entries here come from immuneACCESS through TCRdb and include only in-frame sequences with V and J called. Some clones fail to appear in such tables; in the studies checked, an unresolved V gene covers under half of the shortfall, and the cause of the remainder is unknown. The sample contains 350,000 to 450,000 clones, about 90% of them found a single time. 3% to 5% of the sample lies in the top ten. The time point label, read with the paper, signifies: individuals recovered from natural SARS-CoV-2 infection. Sequenced material: peripheral blood, taken after recovery from COVID-19. These receptors all come from a human donor who had recovered from COVID-19.

The chain recombines TRBV6-1 with TRBJ2-1, with 9 bases lining up with TRBD2. The J segment lost 5 bases and the V segment lost 3 bases, leaving 5 bases of the junction unmatched. CDR1 is MNHNS and CDR2 is SASEGT in the germline V gene. The CDR3 spans 15 residues. The CDR3 region is CASSEPSGVHNEQFF. CDR3 bases: TGTGCCAGCAGTGAGCCTAGCGGGGTCCACAATGAGCAGTTCTTC.

The chain links TRBV15 to TRBJ2-5; 13 bases are shared with TRBD2. Per the germline V gene, CDR1 is LNHNV and CDR2 is YYDKDF (reference sequence). This CDR3 is 15 amino acids long. V lost 4 bases, J lost 5 bases, and 4 bases stayed unmatched. As DNA, the CDR3 is TGTGCCACCAGCATACTAGCGGGGGGGCAGGAGACCCAGTACTTC. Amino acids: CATSILAGGQETQYF.

The chain is built from TRBV12-3 or TRBV12-4 and TRBJ1-2; D gene unclear. CDR3 length equals 12 residues. Trimming shortened V by 6 bases and J by 8 bases, and 13 bases separated the two germline ends. The CDR3 sequence is CASRYGPEGYTF. CDR3 bases: TGTGCCAGCAGATACGGGCCCGAGGGCTACACCTTC.

The chain is built from TRBV9 and TRBJ1-4; unclear D gene. V lost 6 bases and J 8 bases, leaving 20 bases between the germline ends. Germline V gives CDR1 SGDLS, CDR2 YYNGEE. This CDR3 comprises 15 residues. CDR3 sequence (DNA): TGTGCCAGCACCCCAGACGGGAGGTTTGGAGAAAAACTGTTTTTT. Translated: CASTPDGRFGEKLFF.

This clone was observed once. V and J are TRBV18 and TRBJ2-1; 9 bases match TRBD2. CDR1 and CDR2 (germline): KGHSH, LQKENI. CDR3 size: 15 residues. V gave up 2 bases and J gave up 5 bases; unmatched junction bases: 4. CDR3 sequence reads: CASSPRLAGNNEQFF. The CDR3, as DNA: TGTGCCAGCTCACCAAGGCTAGCGGGGAACAATGAGCAGTTCTTC.

The chain is built from TRBV7-9 and TRBJ2-1; D is unresolved. The length of the CDR3 is 14 residues. V was cut by 3 bases and J by 8 bases, with 14 bases left in between. The germline CDR1 and CDR2 sequences are SEHNR and FQNEAQ (reference sequence). CDR3 residues: CASSFYEGLDEQFF. CDR3 nucleotides: TGTGCCAGCAGCTTTTATGAAGGGCTCGATGAGCAGTTCTTC.

V and J are TRBV6-6 and TRBJ1-1; D is unclear. The CDR3 has 9 amino acids. Germline values: CDR1 MNHNY, CDR2 SVGAGI (reference sequence). The V end lost 10 bases, the J end lost 2 bases, and 2 bases lay between the germline ends. The CDR3 here is CAINTEAFF. The CDR3 region has the DNA TGTGCCATCAACACTGAAGCTTTCTTT.

This chain uses TRBV5-5 with TRBJ2-2, with 7 nucleotides matching TRBD1. V shed 3 bases, J shed 4 bases, and the junction held 0 bases outside the gene matches. The CDR3 consists of 13 residues. Germline V gives CDR1 SGHKS, CDR2 YYEKEE (reference sequence). CDR3 protein: CASSSGGTGELFF. The CDR3, as DNA: TGTGCCAGCAGCTCAGGGGGCACCGGGGAGCTGTTTTTT.

This chain connects TRBV4-3 to TRBJ2-7, with unresolved D. The CDR3 consists of 15 residues. Per germline, CDR1 LGHNA and CDR2 YSLEER. V was clipped by 0 bases and J by 7 bases, with 16 bases between them. This CDR3 reads CASSQDIRVSWEQYF. The DNA for the CDR3 is TGCGCCAGCAGCCAAGATATACGGGTTAGCTGGGAGCAGTACTTC.

The V call is TRBV7-9, the J call TRBJ2-3, with D possibly TRBD1 on 5 matching bases. The CDR3 length is 14 residues. V shed 5 bases and J shed 4 bases, with 13 bases lying between them. CDR1 SEHNR and CDR2 FQNEAQ come from the germline V gene (reference sequence). The CDR3 region has the DNA TGTGCCAGCAGCCGCAAAGGGGCGGCAGATACGCAGTATTTT. It codes for CASSRKGAADTQYF.

The rearrangement joins TRBV5-5 to TRBJ1-1, with 9 positions matching TRBD1. The CDR3 totals 16 residues. Trimming cost V 4 bases and J 5 bases; bases outside gene matches: 12. Germline V gene lookup returns CDR1 SGHKS and CDR2 YYEKEE (reference sequence). The CDR3 sequence: CASSLSRDRVGTEAFF. The CDR3 nucleotides are TGTGCCAGCAGCCTCAGCCGGGACAGGGTAGGGACTGAAGCTTTCTTT.

This clone was detected once. The chain recombines TRBV7-9 with TRBJ1-1; D uncertain. The V end was cut by 5 bases, the J end by 3 bases, with 7 bases between. The CDR3 consists of 12 residues. CDR1 and CDR2 from the germline V gene are SEHNR and FQNEAQ (reference sequence). This CDR3 reads CASSGRDTEAFF. The CDR3 DNA reads as TGTGCCAGCAGCGGACGGGACACTGAAGCTTTCTTT. Full variable domain (missing parts from reference TRBV7-9 and TRBJ1-1): DTGVSQNPRHKITKRGQNVTFRCDPISEHNRLYWYRQTLGQGPEFLTYFQNEAQLEKSRLLSDRFSAERPKGSFSTLEIQRTEQGDSAMYLCASSGRDTEAFFGQGTRLTVV.

This clone occurred once. The chain combines TRBV7-9 with TRBJ1-2; D uncertain. The CDR3 sequence is 13 residues long. Germline V CDR1 and CDR2: SEHNR, FQNEAQ (reference sequence). Between the trimmed V and J ends, which lost 4 bases and 8 bases, there was a span of 14 bases. In DNA form, the CDR3 reads TGTGCCAGCAGCTCCGCCGGGATTTGGGGCTACACCTTC. Its translation is CASSSAGIWGYTF.

This chain uses TRBV9 with TRBJ2-1; 7 nucleotides line up with TRBD2. The CDR3 contains 15 residues. V shed 4 bases and J 12 bases; nucleotides not matched to a gene: 16. Germline assignment: CDR1 SGDLS and CDR2 YYNGEE. The CDR3 coding sequence is TGTGCCAGCAGCCCCAGTGGGGGGGGGAGCTGGGGGCAGTTCTTC. Encoded protein: CASSPSGGGSWGQFF.

The chain recombines TRBV5-8 with TRBJ2-3, with D hard to call. This CDR3 spans 16 amino acids. Deletions cut 4 bases from V and 5 bases from J, with 20 bases between. The germline CDR1 and CDR2 sequences are SGHTS and YDEGEE. The CDR3 is CASSVAYRGVLDTQYF. CDR3 coding DNA: TGTGCCAGCAGCGTGGCGTACAGAGGTGTTTTAGATACGCAGTATTTT.

This chain links TRBV6-5 with TRBJ1-5; no firm D call. Per the germline V gene, CDR1 is MNHEY and CDR2 is SVGAGI. There are 13 residues in the CDR3. Trimming removed 7 bases from V and 5 bases from J, with 12 bases in between. DNA for the CDR3: TGTGCCAGCACATCGTCCCCGGATCAGCCCCAGCATTTT. It codes for CASTSSPDQPQHF.

Here the CDR3 DNA reads TGTGCCAGCAGTCGGACAGGGGGCGGGGGCACTGAAGCTTTCTTT. Translation: CASSRTGGGGTEAFF. This rearrangement joins TRBV6-5 to TRBJ1-1; 11 bases map to TRBD1. This CDR3 has 15 residues. From germline, CDR1 is MNHEY and CDR2 SVGAGI. Unmatched junction bases numbered 6, after V lost 5 bases and J lost 4 bases.

CDR3 region: CASSLRGGGGEQYF. The CDR3 bases are TGTGCCAGCAGCCTCCGTGGGGGGGGAGGCGAGCAGTACTTC. The chain uses TRBV5-6 and TRBJ2-7; 7 positions agree with TRBD2. With 4 bases clipped from V and 6 bases from J, the junction kept 10 bases outside the gene matches. CDR1 and CDR2 (germline): SGHDT, YYEEEE. The CDR3 has 14 residues.

The rearrangement joins TRBV7-2 to TRBJ1-1; D might be TRBD1 (5 bases). CDR1 and CDR2 from the germline V gene are SGHTA and FQGNSA. Trimming took off 10 bases at V and 0 bases at J, with 15 bases between the two ends. CDR3 size: 14 residues. DNA of the CDR3: TGTGCCACCCTCAGGGACGCCTTGAACACTGAAGCTTTCTTT. Residues: CATLRDALNTEAFF.

This chain joins TRBV10-2 and TRBJ1-5, with D perhaps TRBD1 (5 bases). V lost 4 bases, J lost 6 bases, and 10 bases lay in between. This CDR3 region has 13 residues. Germline V gives CDR1 WSHSY, CDR2 SAAADI. CDR3 sequence reads: CASSGGVGQPQHF. In nucleotides, the CDR3 is TGCGCCAGCAGTGGAGGGGTAGGTCAGCCCCAGCATTTT.

This clone was recorded once. The chain joins TRBV25-1 to TRBJ1-1, with D possibly TRBD1 on 5 matching bases. This CDR3 is built from 13 residues. Germline CDR1 is MGHDK and CDR2 is SYGVNS. Trimming removed 11 bases from V and 3 bases from J, with 16 bases in between. Written as DNA, the CDR3 is TGTGCCGGGAGGGAGGGGAAAGACACTGAAGCTTTCTTT. Translating it yields CAGREGKDTEAFF.

The chain carries TRBV5-1 and TRBJ1-1, with D perhaps TRBD1 (6 bases). The V end lost 0 bases, the J end lost 10 bases, and 13 bases lay between the germline ends. This CDR3 is 13 amino acids long. Germline values: CDR1 SGHRS, CDR2 YFSETQ. The CDR3 spells CASSLGGGERAFF. For the CDR3, the DNA is TGCGCCAGCAGCTTGGGAGGGGGAGAAAGAGCTTTCTTT.

The chain employs TRBV10-3 and TRBJ2-7, with D unclear. The CDR3 contains 12 residues. Germline-derived CDR1 and CDR2 are ENHRY and SYGVKD. V lost 0 bases and J lost 7, with 7 bases in between. The CDR3: CAISESTGEQYF. For the CDR3, the DNA is TGTGCCATCAGTGAGTCGACGGGTGAGCAGTACTTC.

CDR3 loop: CASSTTGTNTEAFF. DNA of the CDR3: TGTGCCAGCAGCACAACAGGGACGAACACTGAAGCTTTCTTT. The chain combines TRBV21-1 with TRBJ1-1; the table's D call TRBD1 went unverified against the DNA. TRBV21-1 is reported as a pseudogene. CDR3 size: 14 residues.

As concerns this clone: The same CDR3 arises from other DNA sequences in this sample as well. This chain uses TRBV12-3 or TRBV12-4 with TRBJ1-1; 7 bases agree with TRBD1. CDR3 length: 13 residues. The trim removed 6 bases at V and 3 bases at J, leaving 4 bases unmatched. The CDR3 reads CASSLQGDTEAFF. CDR3 DNA: TGTGCCAGCAGCCTCCAGGGGGACACTGAAGCTTTCTTT.

The chain carries TRBV20-1 and TRBJ2-5, with D possibly matching TRBD2 (6 bases). V lost 5 bases to trimming and J lost 5 bases, with 6 bases between them. Germline V gives CDR1 DFQATT, CDR2 SNEGSKA (reference sequence). The CDR3 consists of 10 residues. CDR3 region: CSAGRETQYF. The CDR3 bases are TGCAGTGCTGGGAGGGAGACCCAGTACTTC.